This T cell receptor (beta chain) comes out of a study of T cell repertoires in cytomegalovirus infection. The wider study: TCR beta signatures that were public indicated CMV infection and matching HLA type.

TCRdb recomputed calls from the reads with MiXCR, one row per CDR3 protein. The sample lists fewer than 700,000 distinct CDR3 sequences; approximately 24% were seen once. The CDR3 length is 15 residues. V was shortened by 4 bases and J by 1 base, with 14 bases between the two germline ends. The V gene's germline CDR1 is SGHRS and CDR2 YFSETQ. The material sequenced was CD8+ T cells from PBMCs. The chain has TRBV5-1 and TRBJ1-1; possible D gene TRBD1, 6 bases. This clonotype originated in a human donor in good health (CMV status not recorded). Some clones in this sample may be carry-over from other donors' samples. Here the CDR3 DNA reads TGCGCCAGCAGCCCTAGACCAGGGGCGAACACTGAAGCTTTCTTT. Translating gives CASSPRPGANTEAFF.